The rows below give T cell receptor beta chains drawn from one sample of a study of response to subunit inactivated influenza vaccine. Via MiXCR, TCRdb re-called the RT-PCR reads, giving one row per CDR3 protein. The data show fewer than 250,000 distinct CDR3 sequences, with roughly an eighth seen just once and 26% held by the top ten. Sequencing used CD8+ T cells sorted from PBMCs, obtained approximately 5 days after vaccination. The receptors were sampled from a man over 45 who received an inactivated influenza vaccine. The CDR3 runs from the conserved cysteine through the conserved F or W. A D gene is named only where the DNA matches it firmly. Some rows have no size entry. The others give once, few or many, or a class for an expanded clone.

TGTGCCAGCAGTCCGGGACAGGGTTATTACAATGAGCAGTTCTTC | CASSPGQGYYNEQFF | 15 | many | TRBD1 | TRBJ2-1 | TRBV12-3/TRBV12-4
TGTGCCAGCAGCACCGGACAGGGTGGCAATGAGCAGTTCTTC | CASSTGQGGNEQFF | 14 | . | TRBD1 | TRBJ2-1 | TRBV7-9
TGTGCCAGCAGCCAAGGGACAGGGGGCCTAACTAATGAAAAACTGTTTTTT | CASSQGTGGLTNEKLFF | 17 | . | TRBD1 | TRBJ1-4 | TRBV4-2
TGTGCCATCAGTGAACCGGGACTAGCGGGAGTTGGGGCCAACGTCCTGACTTTC | CAISEPGLAGVGANVLTF | 18 | few | TRBD2 | TRBJ2-6 | TRBV10-3
TGTGCCAGCAGCTGGCCAAGGGGCCTAAGCTCCTACAATGAGCAGTTCTTC | CASSWPRGLSSYNEQFF | 17 | . | . | TRBJ2-1 | TRBV7-8
TGCGCCAGCAGCCAAGCGGCAGGGGGCGGCAATCAGCCCCAGCATTTT | CASSQAAGGGNQPQHF | 16 | . | TRBD1 | TRBJ1-5 | TRBV4-1
TGTGCCATCAGTGAGTCGCTTAGCCTGGGCACAGATACGCAGTATTTT | CAISESLSLGTDTQYF | 16 | few | . | TRBJ2-3 | TRBV10-3
TGCGCCAGCAGCTTGGCCCGGACAGGGGCGACCACAGATACGCAGTATTTT | CASSLARTGATTDTQYF | 17 | many | TRBD1 | TRBJ2-3 | TRBV5-1
TGTGCCAGCAGCAAAGTAACAGCGGGGGGCCCCCAAGAGACCCAGTACTTC | CASSKVTAGGPQETQYF | 17 | . | . | TRBJ2-5 | TRBV21-1
TGTGCCAGCACCAACAAGAACACTGAAGCTTTCTTT | CASTNKNTEAFF | 12 | few | . | TRBJ1-1 | TRBV12-3/TRBV12-4
TGCAGTGCTAAAGACAGAGAGGTTTACAATGAGCAGTTCTTC | CSAKDREVYNEQFF | 14 | few | . | TRBJ2-1 | TRBV20-1
TGTGCCAGCAGTTTAGGTTTCACCGGGGAGCTGTTTTTT | CASSLGFTGELFF | 13 | . | . | TRBJ2-2 | TRBV27
TGTGCCAGCAGTGGAGGAGGGATAACTAGCACAGATACGCAGTATTTT | CASSGGGITSTDTQYF | 16 | few | . | TRBJ2-3 | TRBV2
TGTGCCAGCAGCGTAGGGAACAGCAACACTGAAGCTTTCTTT | CASSVGNSNTEAFF | 14 | few | . | TRBJ1-1 | TRBV9
TGTGCCAGCAGCCCCTGGACTAGCGGGAGCACAGATACGCAGTATTTT | CASSPWTSGSTDTQYF | 16 | many | TRBD2 | TRBJ2-3 | TRBV7-2
TGTGCCAGCAGTAAAAGCGAGGCCGGGGAGCTGTTTTTT | CASSKSEAGELFF | 13 | . | . | TRBJ2-2 | TRBV7-9
TGTGCCAGCAGCCCCCCCGTAGGCCAAGAGACCCAGTACTTC | CASSPPVGQETQYF | 14 | . | . | TRBJ2-5 | TRBV7-9
TGCAGCGCCAGGGGGGGGGTCTGGGAGACCCAGTACTTC | CSARGGVWETQYF | 13 | . | . | TRBJ2-5 | TRBV29-1
TGTGCCAGCAGTGATCAACTAGCGGGAGAAGACCGCGACTTC | CASSDQLAGEDRDF | 14 | . | TRBD2 | TRBJ2-5 | TRBV25-1
TGTGCCAGTAAGACAGATCTCTATAGCAATCAGCCCCAGCATTTT | CASKTDLYSNQPQHF | 15 | few | . | TRBJ1-5 | TRBV28
TGTGCCAGCAGCCCCCGGGACGGGAGCTCCTACAATGAGCAGTTCTTC | CASSPRDGSSYNEQFF | 16 | . | . | TRBJ2-1 | TRBV11-3
TGTGCCAGCAGTTGGGGAAGGGAGCTCTACGAGCAGTACTTC | CASSWGRELYEQYF | 14 | few | . | TRBJ2-7 | TRBV27
TGTGCCAGCAGCTTAAGTCAGGGCCCATACAATGAGCAGTTCTTC | CASSLSQGPYNEQFF | 15 | many | . | TRBJ2-1 | TRBV7-8
TGTGCCAGCAGTGGATGGACAGAGGAATTACAAGAGACCCAGTACTTC | CASSGWTEELQETQYF | 16 | many | . | TRBJ2-5 | TRBV12-3/TRBV12-4
TGTGCCAGCAGTTGGGCGGGCGGGAGCTTCGGCAATGAGCAGTTCTTC | CASSWAGGSFGNEQFF | 16 | few | TRBD2 | TRBJ2-1 | TRBV28
TGTGCCAGCAGTGAGCGCAGGGGACACACCGGGGAGCTGTTTTTT | CASSERRGHTGELFF | 15 | few | . | TRBJ2-2 | TRBV2
TGTGCCAGCAGTTTTACGGGGACTTCGACTGGTAATTCACCCCTCCACTTT | CASSFTGTSTGNSPLHF | 17 | . | . | TRBJ1-6 | TRBV6-5
TGTGCCAGCAGCTTTCTGACAGGACCTTCTTACAATGAGCAGTTCTTC | CASSFLTGPSYNEQFF | 16 | . | . | TRBJ2-1 | TRBV5-6
TGTGCCAGCAGTTTAACCGAGAGCTCCTACAATGAGCAGTTCTTC | CASSLTESSYNEQFF | 15 | few | . | TRBJ2-1 | TRBV27
TGTGCCAGCAGCCCCGGGACTAGCGGGAGGGTAGAGAATGAGCAGTTCTTC | CASSPGTSGRVENEQFF | 17 | many | TRBD2 | TRBJ2-1 | TRBV7-9
TGCGCCAGCAGCCAACCCGTAAGAAGAAACACTGAAGCTTTCTTT | CASSQPVRRNTEAFF | 15 | few | . | TRBJ1-1 | TRBV4-1